This T cell receptor beta chain stems from a study of regulatory dendritic cells for organ transplantation. Study results and limitations: Regulatory dendritic cells appeared to expand memory CD8+ clones less than mature ones. Considerable individual heterogeneity was seen in alloreactive memory CD8+ T cells. The most alloreactive TCR clonotypes were found in resting memory CD8+ cells.

Generated by immunoSEQ multiplex PCR, the TCRdb table keeps only in-frame clones and is missing some. The sample lists about 12,000 clones, about 79% occurring once. Allogeneic regulatory or mature dendritic cells were co-cultured for roughly five days with CFSE-labeled sorted T cells at 1:10. CD4+ or CD8+ T cells were sorted as naive CD45RA+ or memory CD45RO+. To note about this clone: Its specificity is not known.

Losses at the gene ends were 2 bases for V and 5 bases for J; bases not matched to a gene: 7. The CDR3 sequence is 14 residues long. In germline, CDR1 is SGHRS, CDR2 YFSETQ. The source material was naive CD4+ T cells from blood cultured with regulatory dendritic cells. Subset in this sample: CD45RA+ naive T cells. The chain has TRBV5-1 and TRBJ2-7, with 7 bases lining up with TRBD1. The sequence was obtained from a human donor in good health. CDR3 nucleotides: TGCGCCAGCAGCTTAACGACAGGGCTCAACGAGCAGTACTTC. Its protein product is CASSLTTGLNEQYF.